What follows are 18 T cell receptor beta chains derived from one specimen sequenced in a study of T cell responses to AZD1222 COVID-19 vaccine. TCRdb's copy holds only in-frame clones and misses some; the assay was immunoSEQ multiplex PCR. The sample has roughly 120,000 clones, about 86% seen once. Sequences were derived from peripheral blood, sampled 28 days after the second AZD1222 dose. The receptors here all came from an adult who received the AZD1222 COVID-19 vaccine.

The CDR3 nucleotides read TGTGCCAGCAGCTTCTTATCGGGGGGAAACACTGAAGCTTTCTTT. Protein sequence: CASSFLSGGNTEAFF. The rearrangement uses TRBV3-1 (or the pseudogene TRBV3-2) and TRBJ1-1, with D perhaps matching TRBD1 (5 bases). Germline V gene sequence: CDR1 LGHDT, CDR2 YNNKEL (reference sequence). V was pared by 5 bases and J by 2 bases, with 15 bases between. The CDR3 has 15 amino acids.

CDR3 in DNA: TGTGCCTGGAGTACGTCGGGACTAGCGGGAGTTGGGCAGTACTTC. Protein product: CAWSTSGLAGVGQYF. The chain employs TRBV30 and TRBJ2-7, with 14 bases matching TRBD2. Germline V lookup: CDR1 GTSNPN, CDR2 SVGIG (reference sequence). With V trimmed by 2 bases and J by 9 bases, 9 bases remained unmatched. CDR3 length equals 15 residues.

The chain employs TRBV12-3 or TRBV12-4 and TRBJ2-3, with D uncertain. The CDR3 runs to 11 residues. V was clipped by 6 bases and J by 4 bases, with 5 bases between them. CDR3 region: CASRFADTQYF. The DNA for the CDR3 is TGTGCCAGCAGGTTCGCAGATACGCAGTATTTT.

The chain employs TRBV15 and TRBJ2-7, with D unclear. This CDR3 comprises 13 residues. V lost 3 bases, J lost 6 bases, and 12 bases lay in between. Germline V gene data show CDR1 as LNHNV and CDR2 as YYDKDF (reference sequence). CDR3 bases: TGTGCCACCAGCAGGGAAGACGTCCGCGAGCAGTACTTC. Its protein is CATSREDVREQYF. The whole variable domain, filled in from reference TRBV15 and TRBJ2-7, reads DAMVIQNPRYQVTQFGKPVTLSCSQTLNHNVMYWYQQKSSQAPKLLFHYYDKDFNNEADTPDNFQSRRPNTSFCFLDIRSPGLGDTAMYLCATSREDVREQYFGPGTRLTVT.

The CDR3 sequence is CASSVLTGGDYGYTF. CDR3 nucleotide sequence: TGTGCCAGCAGCGTACTGACAGGGGGCGACTATGGCTACACCTTC. The V and J genes are TRBV9 and TRBJ1-2, with 10 bases that match TRBD1. CDR3 length: 15 residues. V shed 1 base and J 3 bases; nucleotides not matched to a gene: 3. CDR1 is SGDLS and CDR2 is YYNGEE in the germline V gene.

The genes are TRBV19 and TRBJ2-5; tentatively, D is TRBD1 (6 bases). The CDR3 totals 15 residues. The germline CDR1 and CDR2 sequences are LNHDA and SQIVND (reference sequence). Trimming removed 1 base at V and 4 bases at J, with 13 bases between. CDR3 sequence (DNA): TGTGCCAGTAGTATAGGGAACAGGGCGGCAGAGACCCAGTACTTC. It translates to CASSIGNRAAETQYF.

The chain combines TRBV10-2 with TRBJ1-1; D gene ambiguous. Trimming cost V 4 bases and J 3 bases, with 9 bases left between them. Germline CDR1 WSHSY, CDR2 SAAADI. This CDR3 has 13 residues. DNA for the CDR3: TGCGCCAGCAGTGCCGAGACCTACACTGAAGCTTTCTTT. It encodes CASSAETYTEAFF.

This clone was seen just once. V usage is TRBV27 and J usage is TRBJ1-6; D remains unclear. Germline CDR1 and CDR2: MNHEY and SMNVEV (reference sequence). CDR3 length equals 14 residues. V lost 5 bases, J lost 7 bases, and 12 bases lay in between. CDR3 loop: CASSPWADNSPLHF. CDR3 sequence (DNA): TGTGCCAGCAGTCCTTGGGCCGACAATTCACCCCTCCACTTT.

V gene TRBV19 combines with J gene TRBJ2-1; D is perhaps TRBD1 (5 bases). The CDR3 has 15 amino acids. Germline V gene sequence: CDR1 LNHDA, CDR2 SQIVND (reference sequence). V was trimmed by 4 bases and J by 0 bases, leaving 10 bases between them. The CDR3 nucleotides read TGTGCCAGTAGTAACCCAACAGGCTCCTACAATGAGCAGTTCTTC. Its protein is CASSNPTGSYNEQFF. The full variable domain, rest sourced from reference TRBV19 and TRBJ2-1, is DGGITQSPKYLFRKEGQNVTLSCEQNLNHDAMYWYRQDPGQGLRLIYYSQIVNDFQKGDIAEGYSVSREKKESFPLTVTSAQKNPTAFYLCASSNPTGSYNEQFFGPGTRLTVL.

This clone has more than one count but fewer than ten. One end of the junction does not line up with germline, which may come from a read error. This chain joins TRBV5-1 and TRBJ1-1; D remains unclear. Per germline, CDR1 SGHRS and CDR2 YFSETQ. The CDR3 loop spans 13 amino acids. The CDR3 DNA sequence: TGCGCCAGCAGTTTGGACGGAGTTTCTGAAGCTTTCTTT. Translating gives CASSLDGVSEAFF.

Only a few counts were recorded for this clone. The chain joins TRBV5-6 to TRBJ2-3; a weak D match, TRBD1 (6 bases). V was pared by 0 bases and J by 2 bases, with 13 bases between. The length of the CDR3 is 16 residues. CDR1 and CDR2 from the germline V gene are SGHDT and YYEEEE. CDR3 loop: CASSLGTGFNTDTQYF. The CDR3 region has the DNA TGTGCCAGCAGCTTGGGAACAGGGTTCAACACAGATACGCAGTATTTT. Full variable domain (missing parts from reference TRBV5-6 and TRBJ2-3): DAGVTQSPTHLIKTRGQQVTLRCSPKSGHDTVSWYQQALGQGPQFIFQYYEEEERQRGNFPDRFSGHQFPNYSSELNVNALLLGDSALYLCASSLGTGFNTDTQYFGPGTRLTVL.

J is TRBJ1-3 and V is TRBV4-1; D call uncertain. CDR3 length: 16 residues. The V and J ends lost 0 bases and 2 bases respectively, with 11 bases between them. CDR1 and CDR2 from the germline V gene are MGHRA and YSYEKL. The CDR3 sequence is CASSQDLTLPGNTIYF. CDR3 in DNA: TGCGCCAGCAGCCAAGATTTGACCCTACCTGGAAACACCATATATTTT.

The chain recombines TRBV21-1 with TRBJ2-1; the DNA was not compared with TRBD2, the D call given in the table. TRBV21-1 is a pseudogene locus. The CDR3 has 17 amino acids. CDR3 nucleotides: TGTGCCAGCAGCAAAGTTAGGGGACTAGCGGGAGGAGATGAGCAGTTCTTC. Its translation: CASSKVRGLAGGDEQFF.

The rearrangement joins TRBV4-2 to TRBJ2-5; 7 positions agree with TRBD1. This CDR3 is built from 14 residues. Germline loops: CDR1 LGHNA, CDR2 YNFKEQ. V lost 4 bases, J lost 2 bases, and 4 bases stayed unmatched. The CDR3 here is CASSLDRAQETQYF. Written as DNA, the CDR3 is TGTGCCAGCAGCCTTGACAGGGCACAAGAGACCCAGTACTTC.

The V call is TRBV19, the J call TRBJ1-1; D may be TRBD1 (5 bases). The CDR3 sequence is 16 residues long. Trimming pared 3 bases from V and 5 bases from J, leaving 19 bases between. Germline loops: CDR1 LNHDA, CDR2 SQIVND (reference sequence). CDR3 DNA sequence: TGTGCCAGTAGTATTGGGGCCAGGACAACTTGGACTGAAGCTTTCTTT. Amino acids: CASSIGARTTWTEAFF.

The chain links TRBV29-1 to TRBJ2-1; D unclear. The V gene lost 0 bases and the J gene lost 4 bases, with 10 bases spanning the gap. Germline V gene lookup returns CDR1 SQVTM and CDR2 ANQGSEA. The CDR3 consists of 14 residues. CDR3 nucleotide sequence: TGCAGCGTTGAAGATCTTTCAGAGTACAATGAGCAGTTCTTC. It translates to CSVEDLSEYNEQFF.

This clone was recorded only once. J is TRBJ1-6 and V is TRBV19; TRBD1 aligns across 7 bases. The CDR3 runs to 16 residues. CDR1 and CDR2 from the germline V gene are LNHDA and SQIVND (reference sequence). The trim removed 3 bases at V and 2 bases at J, leaving 4 bases unmatched. For the CDR3, the DNA is TGTGCCAGTAGTATGGCGACAGGGACCTATAATTCACCCCTCCACTTT. Its translation: CASSMATGTYNSPLHF.

The CDR3 here is CASSENRPTGELFF. CDR3 coding DNA: TGCGCCAGCAGTGAGAATCGGCCTACCGGGGAGCTGTTTTTT. This sequence joins TRBV10-1 and TRBJ2-2, with D uncertain. CDR1 and CDR2 from the germline V gene are WNHNN and SYGVQD (reference sequence). This CDR3 has 14 residues. With 2 bases removed from V and 5 bases from J, the gap between germline ends came to 9 bases.